Below are 27 T cell receptor beta chains sequenced from a single sample in a study of control samples from healthy donors and cancer patients. Profiled with immunoSEQ multiplex PCR; TCRdb holds only in-frame clones, not every one. The repertoire holds just over 80,000 clones, around 94% seen once, with around 5% in the top ten. The material sequenced was blood. The receptors derive from a woman aged 18 to 35 in good health.

The rearrangement joins TRBV28 to TRBJ1-4, with D perhaps TRBD1 (6 bases). V was cut by 6 bases and J by 6 bases, with 17 bases left in between. CDR1 and CDR2 from the germline V gene are MDHEN and SYDVKM. The CDR3 sequence is 15 residues long. In DNA form, the CDR3 reads TGTGCCAGCAGCAACAGCCAGGGGAACGATGAAAAACTGTTTTTT. Protein: CASSNSQGNDEKLFF.

This chain joins TRBV27 and TRBJ1-2; 7 bases fit TRBD1. The CDR3 extends over 14 amino acids. CDR1 and CDR2 from the germline V gene are MNHEY and SMNVEV (reference sequence). After removal of 7 bases from V and 8 bases from J, the junction contained 13 bases not matched to a gene. CDR3 DNA sequence: TGTGCCAGCACCAAGGGGACGGGGACAGCCGGCTACACCTTC. Translating gives CASTKGTGTAGYTF.

The genes are TRBV10-3 and TRBJ1-2, with TRBD1 matching over 10 bases. V dropped 6 bases and J dropped 6; count of bases not matched to a gene: 10. The CDR3 is 15 residues long. CDR1 is ENHRY, CDR2 SYGVKD, per germline. The CDR3 here is CAISYIRTGGNGYTF. In DNA form, the CDR3 reads TGTGCCATCAGCTACATTAGGACAGGGGGGAATGGCTACACCTTC.

The chain joins TRBV5-1 to TRBJ1-1, with D unclear. V shed 4 bases and J shed 5 bases, with 15 bases lying between them. The germline gives CDR1 SGHRS, CDR2 YFSETQ. CDR3 length: 14 residues. The CDR3 DNA sequence: TGCGCCAGCAGCCTACGGGTGACGGGGACTGAAGCTTTCTTT. Translation: CASSLRVTGTEAFF.

The chain is built from TRBV27 and TRBJ1-1; D gene unclear. V lost 5 bases to trimming and J lost 0 bases, with 16 bases between them. CDR3 length equals 16 residues. CDR1 and CDR2 (germline): MNHEY, SMNVEV (reference sequence). In DNA form, the CDR3 reads TGTGCCAGCAGTCTCGAAGGGTCTATTATGAACACTGAAGCTTTCTTT. This encodes CASSLEGSIMNTEAFF.

V usage is TRBV9 and J usage is TRBJ2-2; no firm D call. The V end was cut by 0 bases, the J end by 1 base, with 4 bases between. Per the germline V gene, CDR1 is SGDLS and CDR2 is YYNGEE. This CDR3 is built from 14 residues. The CDR3 DNA reads as TGTGCCAGCAGCGTAGTGGAGAACACCGGGGAGCTGTTTTTT. Amino acids: CASSVVENTGELFF.

This clone appeared once. The gene calls are TRBV7-9 and TRBJ2-1; the D is unclear. Germline V gene sequence: CDR1 SEHNR, CDR2 FQNEAQ (reference sequence). The CDR3 loop spans 12 amino acids. Trimming left V 4 bases short and J 8 bases short, with 9 bases between. In DNA, the CDR3 is TGTGCCAGCAGCTCGAGCTTCGATGAGCAGTTCTTC. It specifies CASSSSFDEQFF.

The chain recombines TRBV7-3 with TRBJ2-5; tentatively, D is TRBD1 (7 bases). Germline V gene lookup returns CDR1 SGHTA and CDR2 FQGTGA. The ends were cut back, 4 bases at V and 5 bases at J, with 14 bases in the middle. The CDR3 is made up of 14 amino acids. CDR3 amino acids: CASSSGGGVETQYF. CDR3 bases: TGTGCCAGCAGCTCTGGAGGGGGCGTGGAGACCCAGTACTTC.

CDR3 sequence reads: CASSLARGQGGQPQHF. The CDR3 region has the DNA TGTGCCAGCAGCTTAGCTCGGGGACAGGGCGGTCAGCCCCAGCATTTT. This chain connects TRBV7-8 to TRBJ1-5; TRBD1 matches 9 bases. The CDR3 extends over 16 amino acids. The V gene end was trimmed by 0 bases and the J gene end by 6 bases; junction bases not matched to a gene: 6. Germline V CDR1 and CDR2: SGHVS, FQNEAQ.

V gene TRBV27 combines with J gene TRBJ1-2; D not certain. With 5 bases removed from V and 4 bases from J, the gap between germline ends came to 11 bases. The CDR3 is 13 amino acids. Germline CDR1 reads MNHEY; CDR2 reads SMNVEV (reference sequence). CDR3 loop: CASSPRTPYGYTF. The CDR3 DNA reads TGTGCCAGCAGTCCCCGGACCCCCTATGGCTACACCTTC.

The chain joins TRBV20-1 to TRBJ2-5; the D is unclear. With 6 bases removed from V and 4 bases from J, the gap between germline ends came to 9 bases. Germline CDR1 reads DFQATT; CDR2 reads SNEGSKA (reference sequence). The CDR3 spans 11 residues. CDR3 coding DNA: TGCAGTGCCAGGACGAGAGAGACCCAGTACTTC. Translated, it gives CSARTRETQYF.

This chain connects TRBV6-5 to TRBJ2-1; possible D gene TRBD2, 5 bases. V was shortened by 6 bases and J by 0 bases, with 12 bases between the two germline ends. The CDR3 is 15 amino acids. Looked up from germline, CDR1 is MNHEY and CDR2 is SVGAGI. CDR3 coding DNA: TGTGCCAGCAGACCAACTGCGGGCTCCTACAATGAGCAGTTCTTC. Its translation is CASRPTAGSYNEQFF.

This chain joins TRBV9 and TRBJ2-1, with 7 bases that match TRBD1. This CDR3 is 14 amino acids long. V dropped 0 bases and J dropped 8; count of bases not matched to a gene: 5. The germline gives CDR1 SGDLS, CDR2 YYNGEE. CDR3 amino acids: CASSVGDSGHEQFF. The CDR3 bases are TGTGCCAGCAGCGTAGGGGACAGTGGCCATGAGCAGTTCTTC.

This chain joins TRBV7-9 and TRBJ2-1, with D tentatively TRBD1 or TRBD2 (5 bases each). Deletions cut 5 bases from V and 4 bases from J, with 15 bases between. This CDR3 contains 15 residues. Germline lookup yields CDR1 SEHNR and CDR2 FQNEAQ (reference sequence). The CDR3 bases are TGTGCCAGCAGCACCCGGGACGGGAATTACAATGAGCAGTTCTTC. Amino acids: CASSTRDGNYNEQFF.

The chain combines TRBV25-1 with TRBJ2-1; 10 positions agree with TRBD1. The V segment lost 5 bases and the J segment 7 bases; nucleotides outside the gene matches: 5. Germline CDR1 and CDR2: MGHDK and SYGVNS. The CDR3 sequence is 14 residues long. The CDR3 region has the DNA TGTGCCAGCAGTTCAGGACAGGGGGTAAATGAGCAGTTCTTC. As protein: CASSSGQGVNEQFF.

The rearrangement links TRBV7-9 to TRBJ2-3; tentative D call: TRBD2 (5 bases). Per the germline V gene, CDR1 is SEHNR and CDR2 is FQNEAQ (reference sequence). The V and J ends lost 1 base and 0 bases respectively, with 8 bases between them. The CDR3 covers 15 residues. The CDR3 here is CASSLGTLSTDTQYF. Here the CDR3 DNA reads TGTGCCAGCAGCTTAGGGACTCTAAGCACAGATACGCAGTATTTT.

The chain has TRBV5-4 and TRBJ1-2; no reliable D call. Germline V gene lookup returns CDR1 SGHNT and CDR2 YYREEE (reference sequence). This CDR3 comprises 15 residues. Between the trimmed V and J ends, which lost 5 bases and 0 bases, there was a span of 14 bases. For the CDR3, the DNA is TGTGCCAGCAGTTCGGAGAGGGTGTCTAACTATGGCTACACCTTC. Its translation is CASSSERVSNYGYTF.

The gene calls are TRBV11-2 and TRBJ1-2, with unresolved D. V was trimmed by 0 bases and J by 5 bases, leaving 7 bases between them. Germline V gene sequence: CDR1 SGHAT, CDR2 FQNNGV. CDR3 length: 13 residues. CDR3 sequence: CASSLEGSYGYTF. The CDR3, as DNA: TGTGCCAGCAGCTTAGAGGGGTCGTATGGCTACACCTTC.

The J gene is TRBJ2-1, the V gene TRBV15, with D tentatively TRBD2 (6 bases). The germline CDR1 and CDR2 sequences are LNHNV and YYDKDF (reference sequence). CDR3 length: 14 residues. V was clipped by 1 base and J by 8 bases, with 12 bases between them. The CDR3 bases are TGTGCCACCAGCAGAGGTAGACGCGGGGATGAGCAGTTCTTC. Translating it yields CATSRGRRGDEQFF.

CDR3 amino acids: CASSSGGEQYF. In DNA, the CDR3 is TGTGCCAGCAGTAGCGGCGGCGAGCAGTACTTC. V and J are TRBV5-6 and TRBJ2-7; D is perhaps TRBD2 (6 bases). Trimming removed 5 bases from V and 6 bases from J, with 9 bases in between. CDR3 length: 11 residues. Germline V gene sequence: CDR1 SGHDT, CDR2 YYEEEE.

The V gene is TRBV5-4, the J gene TRBJ2-1; D remains ambiguous. The CDR3 has 12 amino acids. V was clipped by 3 bases and J by 10 bases, with 11 bases between them. Germline CDR1 and CDR2: SGHNT and YYREEE (reference sequence). Here the CDR3 DNA reads TGTGCCAGCAGCTCTACACACTGGGAGCAGTTCTTC. Translating it yields CASSSTHWEQFF.

This chain joins TRBV28 and TRBJ1-3; D remains unclear. The germline V gene has CDR1 MDHEN and CDR2 SYDVKM. The CDR3 contains 15 residues. The V gene lost 6 bases and the J gene lost 0 bases, with 12 bases spanning the gap. CDR3 coding DNA: TGTGCCAGCAGAGAATCGGCAGGCTCTGGAAACACCATATATTTT. Translating gives CASRESAGSGNTIYF.

The gene calls are TRBV7-2 and TRBJ2-3, with 9 bases fitting TRBD1. J was trimmed by 3 bases and V by 5 bases; bases with no gene match: 3. CDR3 length: 14 amino acids. CDR1 is SGHTA and CDR2 is FQGNSA in the germline V gene. The CDR3 nucleotides are TGTGCCAGCAGCAACAGGGGGCCGACAGATACGCAGTATTTT. Protein product: CASSNRGPTDTQYF.

V gene TRBV5-8 combines with J gene TRBJ2-7; 12 bases are a match to TRBD2. CDR1 and CDR2 (germline): SGHTS, YDEGEE. The J segment lost 7 bases and the V segment lost 1 base, leaving 3 bases of the junction unmatched. The CDR3 extends over 14 amino acids. The CDR3 region has the DNA TGTGCCAGCAGCTTGCCGGGGACTAGCGGGGAGCAGTACTTC. Amino acid sequence: CASSLPGTSGEQYF.

The genes are TRBV7-8 and TRBJ1-4; unclear D gene. Per the germline V gene, CDR1 is SGHVS and CDR2 is FQNEAQ. This CDR3 comprises 16 residues. Trimming took 6 bases from V and 0 from J, leaving 14 bases between them. CDR3: CASRQTSLSTNEKLFF. In nucleotides, the CDR3 is TGTGCCAGCAGACAAACAAGTTTGTCAACTAATGAAAAACTGTTTTTT.

The rearrangement uses TRBV5-4 and TRBJ2-1, with 10 positions matching TRBD2. CDR1 SGHNT and CDR2 YYREEE come from the germline V gene (reference sequence). V lost 7 bases to trimming and J lost 7 bases; unmatched junction nucleotides: 11. The CDR3 spans 15 residues. The CDR3 protein is CASWPSGRKWNEQFF. In nucleotides, the CDR3 is TGTGCCAGCTGGCCTAGCGGGAGAAAGTGGAATGAGCAGTTCTTC.

The rearrangement joins TRBV29-1 to TRBJ1-1; D might be TRBD1 (6 bases). V lost 5 bases, J lost 4 bases, and 14 bases lay in between. The CDR3 totals 13 residues. Germline V gives CDR1 SQVTM, CDR2 ANQGSEA. CDR3 bases: TGCAGCGTTCTTCGGGGGCAAGTCACTGAAGCTTTCTTT. Encoded protein: CSVLRGQVTEAFF. The complete variable domain, with remaining parts taken from reference TRBV29-1 and TRBJ1-1, reads SAVISQKPSRDICQRGTSLTIQCQVDSQVTMMFWYRQQPGQSLTLIATANQGSEATYESGFVIDKFPISRPNLTFSTLTVSNMSPEDSSIYLCSVLRGQVTEAFFGQGTRLTVV.